These 13 T cell receptor beta chains originate from one sample sequenced in a study of blood T cell repertoires in COVID-19. Only in-frame clones appear in the TCRdb table, and some are missing; sequencing was by immunoSEQ multiplex PCR. Here the sample spans tens of thousands of clones, around 80% being singletons. Material for sequencing was peripheral blood. Receptor source: a man aged 35 to 55 with acute or convalescent COVID-19.

The CDR3 nucleotides read TGTGCCAGCAGCTTAGCCAGCGGGGGTTCCTACGAGCAGTACGTC. Translating gives CASSLASGGSYEQYV. The chain has TRBV7-2 and TRBJ2-7, with 8 bases aligning to TRBD2. CDR1 and CDR2 (germline): SGHTA, FQGNSA. V gave up 0 bases and J gave up 1 base; unmatched junction bases: 2. The CDR3 sequence is 15 residues long.

The chain joins TRBV30 to TRBJ1-2; 8 bases are shared with TRBD1. CDR1 and CDR2 (germline): GTSNPN, SVGIG (reference sequence). The V and J ends lost 0 bases and 13 bases, in that order; junction bases with no gene match: 10. This CDR3 contains 13 residues. Here the CDR3 reads CAWSVSGGQGGTF. CDR3 bases: TGTGCCTGGAGTGTATCAGGGGGCCAGGGGGGCACCTTC.

This chain joins TRBV7-2 and TRBJ1-2; D not resolved. The germline gives CDR1 SGHTA, CDR2 FQGNSA. V was pared by 1 base and J by 8 bases, with 17 bases between. The CDR3 spans 15 residues. The CDR3 here is CASSLGRLTKGGYTF. The CDR3 coding sequence is TGTGCCAGCAGCTTAGGCAGACTAACTAAGGGCGGCTACACCTTC.

V gene TRBV5-8 combines with J gene TRBJ1-1; 8 bases are shared with TRBD1. The ends lost 5 bases at V and 0 bases at J; junction bases unmatched: 3. CDR1 SGHTS and CDR2 YDEGEE come from the germline V gene. This CDR3 is 14 amino acids long. Here the CDR3 DNA reads TGTGCCAGCAGTGTGGGACAGGTGAACACTGAAGCTTTCTTT. It is translated as CASSVGQVNTEAFF.

This chain uses TRBV24-1 with TRBJ2-5, with no clear D. This CDR3 comprises 13 residues. V lost 6 bases to trimming and J lost 1 base, with 8 bases between them. CDR1 is KGHDR, CDR2 SFDVKD, per germline. CDR3 nucleotide sequence: TGTGCCACCAGTACACCAGGCCAAGAGACCCAGTACTTC. This gives the protein CATSTPGQETQYF.

Concerning this clone itself: One end of the junction is discordant with germline, which a read error may explain. V gene TRBV5-1 combines with J gene TRBJ2-3; the match to TRBD2 covers 14 bases. In germline, CDR1 is SGHRS, CDR2 YFSETQ. The CDR3 spans 16 residues. The CDR3 loop is CASRLGLAGVSDTQYF. DNA for the CDR3: TGCGCCAGCAGATTGGGACTAGCGGGGGTCTCAGATACGCAGTATTTT. Combining the CDR3 with reference TRBV5-1 and TRBJ2-3 gives the whole variable domain KAGVTQTPRYLIKTRGQQVTLSCSPISGHRSVSWYQQTPGQGLQFLFEYFSETQRNKGNFPGRFSGRQFSNSRSEMNVSTLELGDSALYLCASRLGLAGVSDTQYFGPGTRLTVL.

The rearrangement joins TRBV10-3 to TRBJ2-7; no definite D call. The V and J ends lost 4 bases and 2 bases respectively, with 12 bases between them. CDR1 ENHRY and CDR2 SYGVKD come from the germline V gene. This CDR3 is 14 amino acids long. The CDR3 here is CAISGALTPYEQYF. CDR3 nucleotides: TGTGCCATCAGTGGGGCATTGACGCCCTACGAGCAGTACTTC.

The V call is TRBV7-2, the J call TRBJ2-2, with D unclear. Trimming cost V 3 bases and J 7 bases, with 3 bases left between them. CDR3 length: 11 amino acids. Per the germline V gene, CDR1 is SGHTA and CDR2 is FQGNSA. This CDR3 is CASSFGGELFF. The CDR3 nucleotides read TGTGCCAGCAGCTTCGGCGGGGAGCTGTTTTTT. Full variable domain (outside the CDR3, taken from reference TRBV7-2 and TRBJ2-2): GAGVSQSPSNKVTEKGKDVELRCDPISGHTALYWYRQSLGQGLEFLIYFQGNSAPDKSGLPSDRFSAERTGGSVSTLTIQRTQQEDSAVYLCASSFGGELFFGEGSRLTVL.

The gene calls are TRBV6-5 and TRBJ1-5; no definite D call. The CDR3 has 13 amino acids. CDR1 and CDR2 (germline): MNHEY, SVGAGI. V was shortened by 10 bases and J by 3 bases, with 13 bases between the two germline ends. The DNA for the CDR3 is TGTGCCACTTGCGGCCGCCCCAATCAGCCCCAGCATTTT. It specifies CATCGRPNQPQHF.

The gene calls are TRBV24-1 and TRBJ2-7, with TRBD1 matching over 9 bases. Germline values: CDR1 KGHDR, CDR2 SFDVKD. J was trimmed by 5 bases and V by 4 bases; bases with no gene match: 14. This CDR3 is built from 17 residues. CDR3 in DNA: TGTGCCACCAGTGACTTCCCGGGACAGGGACTTTCTGACGAGCAGTACTTC. Protein: CATSDFPGQGLSDEQYF.

This clone showed up just once. The CDR3: CASSLQGNLNEKLFF. The CDR3 region has the DNA TGTGCCAGCAGCCTTCAGGGGAATTTAAATGAAAAACTGTTTTTT. This rearrangement joins TRBV5-8 to TRBJ1-4, with D possibly TRBD1 on 6 matching bases. In germline, CDR1 is SGHTS, CDR2 YDEGEE. The CDR3 contains 15 residues. The V end was cut by 4 bases, the J end by 5 bases, with 15 bases between.

J is TRBJ2-7 and V is TRBV5-1; D uncertain. Germline V gene lookup returns CDR1 SGHRS and CDR2 YFSETQ. Between the trimmed V and J ends, which lost 1 base and 4 bases, there was a span of 9 bases. The CDR3 is 13 residues long. CDR3 sequence: CASSLFGMYEQYF. The CDR3 DNA follows: TGCGCCAGCAGCTTGTTTGGCATGTACGAGCAGTACTTC.

V usage is TRBV7-9 and J usage is TRBJ2-2; a possible D gene is TRBD1 (6 bases). The germline V gene has CDR1 SEHNR and CDR2 FQNEAQ (reference sequence). The V end lost 2 bases, the J end lost 3 bases, and 7 bases lay between the germline ends. There are 14 residues in the CDR3. This chain's CDR3 is CASSLQGHTGELFF. Here the CDR3 DNA reads TGTGCCAGCAGCTTACAGGGGCACACCGGGGAGCTGTTTTTT.